This TCR beta chain is from a study of blood T cell repertoires in COVID-19. Participants spanned ages about 18 to 89 years and resided in over 20 US areas. TCRdb's copy holds only in-frame clones and misses some; the assay was immunoSEQ multiplex PCR. The sample consists of 490,000 or so clones, roughly 90% of them appearing once. Trimming removed 5 bases at V and 5 bases at J, with 3 bases between. Germline loops: CDR1 SGHNT, CDR2 YENEEA. This CDR3 has 11 residues. The chain combines TRBV11-3 with TRBJ2-2, with unresolved D. This receptor was taken from a woman in her 40s who had recovered from COVID-19. Sample: PBMCs or T cells enriched from blood (not recorded which). The CDR3: CASSLTGELFF. As DNA, the CDR3 is TGTGCCAGCAGCCTAACCGGGGAGCTGTTTTTT.